The present T cell receptor beta chain was sequenced within a study of blood T cell repertoires in COVID-19. Study-level information: Donors in the United States, Italy and Spain gave samples during acute or convalescent COVID-19. Sample material is recorded as cDNA or gDNA derived from T cells, B-cell-depleted T cells, or PBMCs.

As originally analysed: Amplification from reference gene primers served as the basis for estimated nucleated cell counts. Sequenced by immunoSEQ multiplex PCR; TCRdb stores in-frame clones only, minus some. Clone size and V and J calls were adopted from that table, with D and trimming inferred from the DNA. The sample has 130,000 to 150,000 clones, roughly 79% seen once; the top ten hold 7% to 9%. Trimming left V 4 bases short and J 6 bases short, with 15 bases between. The CDR3 covers 13 residues. CDR1 SQVTM and CDR2 ANQGSEA come from the germline V gene. The sequence came from a human donor with acute or convalescent COVID-19. The donor label of this sample is uncertain. The chain recombines TRBV29-1 with TRBJ1-2; no firm D call. Sequencing input: peripheral blood. The CDR3 reads CSVVSGNQDGYTF. For the CDR3, the DNA is TGCAGCGTTGTTTCGGGAAACCAAGATGGCTACACCTTC.